This T cell receptor beta chain was documented in a study of graft-versus-host responses after intestinal transplantation. Looking at the study overall: Isolated intestinal, liver-intestinal, or multivisceral transplants had been given to the recipients. Broader study findings: Levels of circulating GvH clones at their peak were associated with early post-transplant HvG declines. Recipient bone marrow held GvH clones, some seen earlier in ileum or blood.

With 6 bases removed from V and 1 base from J, the gap between germline ends came to 13 bases. Germline assignment: CDR1 SGHTA and CDR2 FQGNSA. This CDR3 spans 14 amino acids. Graft-derived tissue was subjected to processing to liberate intraepithelial and lamina propria lymphocytes. The data were produced by immunoSEQ multiplex PCR, yet TCRdb's version contains in-frame clones alone and is incomplete. The sample carries about 63,000 clones, approximately 91% recorded once. As to this clone: The antigen is not known.

This TCR was recovered from a human patient who received an intestinal transplant, so some T cells may come from the graft donor. Sequences were derived from ileum tissue, sampled less than 400 days after transplant. The gene calls are TRBV7-2 and TRBJ2-7, with a weak D call TRBD2 (6 bases). The CDR3 sequence: CASRWVGRSYEQYF. Written as DNA, the CDR3 is TGTGCCAGCAGGTGGGTGGGGAGGTCCTACGAGCAGTACTTC.